A selection of T cell receptor beta chains follows, all from one sample in a study of T cell repertoires and HLA-DP antigens. No antigen has been identified for these receptors. Measured with immunoSEQ multiplex PCR; TCRdb has only the in-frame clones, and not every one. This table has some 110,000 clones, about 92% appearing once. The sequencing sample was made of CD4+ T cells from PBMCs. These receptors were collected from a woman between 18 and 29 years old in good health and CMV-seronegative. CDR3s include the opening cysteine and the closing phenylalanine or tryptophan. The D gene is left open where the match is weak. Part of the rows lack a size; the others show once, few, many or a class for expanded clones.

TRBV5-1	-	TRBJ2-3	TRBD2	16	TGCGCCAGCAGCCCCCAAGTAGCGGGAAACACAGATACGCAGTATTTT	CASSPQVAGNTDTQYF
TRBV29-1	-	TRBJ2-7	-	12	TGCAGCGTTGGAACTAGTTCCTACGAGCAGTACTTC	CSVGTSSYEQYF
TRBV5-1	-	TRBJ1-2	-	14	TGCGCCAGCAGCCCGGACGGGGGTAACTATGGCTACACCTTC	CASSPDGGNYGYTF
TRBV5-4	-	TRBJ1-2	TRBD1	14	TGTGCCAGCAGCTCGGGACAGATAAACTATGGCTACACCTTC	CASSSGQINYGYTF
TRBV5-1	once	TRBJ1-2	TRBD1	14	TGCGCCAGCAGCTGGGGGCAGGGGGCCTATGGCTACACCTTC	CASSWGQGAYGYTF
TRBV25-1	-	TRBJ2-5	-	14	TGTGCCAGCAGTGATAAGGGAGTCGGAGAGACCCAGTACTTC	CASSDKGVGETQYF
TRBV6-5	-	TRBJ1-5	TRBD1	14	TGTGCCAGCAGTGTTGACAGGGCTAATCAGCCCCAGCATTTT	CASSVDRANQPQHF
TRBV18	-	TRBJ2-7	TRBD2	15	TGTGCCAGCTCACCCGGGACTAGCGGGGGCTACGAGCAGTACTTC	CASSPGTSGGYEQYF
TRBV6-6	-	TRBJ1-5	-	13	TGTGCCAGCAGTCGCATGCGAGATCAGCCCCAGCATTTT	CASSRMRDQPQHF
TRBV9	once	TRBJ1-5	-	15	TGTGCCAGCAGCGTAGGAAGTCATCCGAATCAGCCCCAGCATTTT	CASSVGSHPNQPQHF
TRBV19	-	TRBJ1-2	-	15	TGTGCCAGTAGTTTACAAGGGGAGGGTCCCTATGGCTACACCTTC	CASSLQGEGPYGYTF
TRBV30	-	TRBJ2-5	-	13	TGTGCCTGGACCTCGGGCAGGGTGGAGACCCAGTACTTC	CAWTSGRVETQYF
TRBV4-3	-	TRBJ2-4	-	14	TGCGCCAGCAGCCAAGAAGATAGGTTAAACATTCAGTACTTC	CASSQEDRLNIQYF
TRBV5-6	-	TRBJ2-2	-	16	TGTGCCAGCAGCTCCGGGGCCACCCCGAACACCGGGGAGCTGTTTTTT	CASSSGATPNTGELFF
TRBV7-7	-	TRBJ2-5	-	13	TGTGCTAGCAGCCCCCCAAATTCGAAGACCCAGTACTTC	CASSPPNSKTQYF
TRBV6-1	-	TRBJ2-5	-	16	TGTGCCAGCAGTGAAGTCGGGAGCTCCGTGTTGGAGACCCAGTACTTC	CASSEVGSSVLETQYF
TRBV5-5	-	TRBJ2-2	TRBD2	18	TGTGCCAGCAGCCCCAGAGTACAGACTAGCGGGGCCGTCGGGGAGCTGTTTTTT	CASSPRVQTSGAVGELFF
TRBV5-1	-	TRBJ2-1	TRBD2	15	TGCGCCAGCAGCTTGGTCAGTAGCGGGGACAATGAGCAGTTCTTC	CASSLVSSGDNEQFF
TRBV15	few	TRBJ1-2	-	14	TGTGCCACCAGCAGACAGGGACGGTACTATGGCTACACCTTC	CATSRQGRYYGYTF
TRBV28	-	TRBJ2-7	-	15	TGTGCCAGCAGTTTAGCTACTCCGGGAAACTACGAGCAGTACTTC	CASSLATPGNYEQYF
TRBV9	-	TRBJ2-1	-	15	TGTGCCAGCAGCGTAGCTGTGCTCTCCTACAATGAGCAGTTCTTC	CASSVAVLSYNEQFF
TRBV6-5	once	TRBJ1-4	-	15	TGTGCCAGCAGTTACTCCATAAGGGGAGGCGGAAAACTGTTTTTT	CASSYSIRGGGKLFF
TRBV29-1	-	TRBJ1-2	-	11	TGCAGCGCCCGAGAGACCTATGGCTACACCTTC	CSARETYGYTF
TRBV6-1	-	TRBJ1-5	-	13	TGTGCCAGCAGTGAAGCAAGATATCAGCCCCAGCATTTT	CASSEARYQPQHF
TRBV9	few	TRBJ1-2	TRBD1	16	TGTGCCAGCAGCGTAGAAATTAAGACAGGGCCTGGTGGCTACACCTTC	CASSVEIKTGPGGYTF
TRBV20-1	-	TRBJ1-2	-	11	TGCAGTGCTATGACCTTCGGGGGCTACACCTTC	CSAMTFGGYTF
TRBV11-3	-	TRBJ2-1	-	15	TGTGCCAGCAGCTTGGAGACTAGGAGAGGCAATGAGCAGTTCTTC	CASSLETRRGNEQFF
TRBV9	once	TRBJ1-6	-	13	TGTGCCAGCAGCGTAGCGGAGAATTCACCCCTCCACTTT	CASSVAENSPLHF
TRBV9	-	TRBJ1-3	TRBD1	18	TGTGCCAGCAGCGTAGCGATATCCGGGACAGGGGGTGAAAACACCATATATTTT	CASSVAISGTGGENTIYF
TRBV18	-	TRBJ1-1	-	14	TGTGCCAGCTCACCGAATATAGCGAACACTGAAGCTTTCTTT	CASSPNIANTEAFF
TRBV2	-	TRBJ1-1	-	14	TGTGCCAGCACCGAAGGGGTCTTAAATGCTGAAGCTTTCTTT	CASTEGVLNAEAFF
TRBV7-2	-	TRBJ2-5	TRBD1	13	TGTGCCAGCAGGGACCCAGGGGGTGAGACCCAGTACTTC	CASRDPGGETQYF
TRBV5-8	-	TRBJ2-1	-	17	TGTGCCAGCAGCTTTTCGGGCATGCGGCAGCGAAGTAATGAGCAGTTCTTC	CASSFSGMRQRSNEQFF
TRBV30	once	TRBJ2-3	-	17	TGTGCCTGGAGTGCTTCTGATATACAGGTTCCCACAGATACGCAGTATTTT	CAWSASDIQVPTDTQYF
TRBV14	-	TRBJ1-2	-	15	TGTGCCAGCAGCCTAGACATGGGGGAGAACTATGGCTACACCTTC	CASSLDMGENYGYTF
TRBV5-4	-	TRBJ2-5	TRBD2	15	TGTGCCAGCAGCGATAGCGGGAGACTGGGAGAGACCCAGTACTTC	CASSDSGRLGETQYF
TRBV19	-	TRBJ2-1	-	15	TGTGCCAGTAGTATAGTGGCGTGGGGAAACAATGAGCAGTTCTTC	CASSIVAWGNNEQFF
TRBV28	-	TRBJ2-1	TRBD2	12	TGTGCCAGCAGCCTTACTAGCGGGAGGGTGTTCTTC	CASSLTSGRVFF
TRBV10-3	-	TRBJ2-5	-	14	TGTGCCATCACGGATTCGGGGGTTCGAGAGACCCAGTACTTC	CAITDSGVRETQYF
TRBV6-5	once	TRBJ1-1	-	15	TGTGCCAGCAGTACCCTCACTAGGTGGAACACTGAAGCTTTCTTT	CASSTLTRWNTEAFF
TRBV5-4	-	TRBJ2-3	TRBD2	16	TGTGCCAGCATGGTTAGCGGGGGGGCTAGCACAGATACGCAGTATTTT	CASMVSGGASTDTQYF
TRBV15	once	TRBJ1-2	TRBD1	16	TGTGCCACCAGCAGAGATTTTCAGGGGGCTAACTATGGCTACACCTTC	CATSRDFQGANYGYTF
TRBV2	-	TRBJ2-1	-	11	TGTGCCAGCAAAACGATCAATGAGCAGTTCTTC	CASKTINEQFF
TRBV7-2	once	TRBJ2-1	-	13	TGTGCCAGCAGCCTGAACAGGGACAATGAGCAGTTCTTC	CASSLNRDNEQFF
TRBV6-6	once	TRBJ1-1	-	12	TGTGCCAGCAGCCCCGGAGGGACTGAAGCTTTCTTT	CASSPGGTEAFF
TRBV2	-	TRBJ2-7	-	13	TGTGCCAGCGCAGGGTTTCCCGACTACGAGCAGTACTTC	CASAGFPDYEQYF
TRBV5-8	-	TRBJ2-1	-	15	TGTGCCAGCACCAAACCTCAAATGGGAAACAATGAGCAGTTCTTC	CASTKPQMGNNEQFF
TRBV5-1	-	TRBJ1-4	TRBD1	14	TGCGCCAGCAGCTCGGGACAGGGAAATGAAAAACTGTTTTTT	CASSSGQGNEKLFF